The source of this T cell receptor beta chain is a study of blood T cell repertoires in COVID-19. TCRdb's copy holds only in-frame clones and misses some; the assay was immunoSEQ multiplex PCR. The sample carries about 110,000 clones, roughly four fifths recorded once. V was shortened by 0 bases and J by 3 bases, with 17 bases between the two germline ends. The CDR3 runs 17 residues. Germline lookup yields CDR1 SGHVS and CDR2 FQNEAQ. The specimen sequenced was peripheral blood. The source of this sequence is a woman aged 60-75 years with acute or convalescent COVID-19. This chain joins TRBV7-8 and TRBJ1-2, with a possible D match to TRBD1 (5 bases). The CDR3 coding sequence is TGTGCCAGCAGCTTAGCACTCGGCAGGGTAGTAGACTATGGCTACACCTTC. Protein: CASSLALGRVVDYGYTF.